This T cell receptor (beta chain) was recorded in a study of shared clonotypes between healthy human individuals. Naive CD8 cells lacked CD45RO, underwent positive selection for CCR7 and left out terminally differentiated effector memory CD45RA+ cells. Germline assignment: CDR1 SGHTA and CDR2 FQGNSA. V shed 4 bases and J shed 6 bases, with 12 bases lying between them. This CDR3 comprises 14 residues. TCRdb keeps only in-frame clones here, not all; method: immunoSEQ multiplex PCR. In the table there are about 2.1 million clones, 93% of which are singletons. The sample consisted of naive CD8+ T cells from PBMCs. The V gene is TRBV7-2, the J gene TRBJ2-2; perhaps TRBD1 as D (6 bases). The source of this sequence is a man in his late teens or twenties in good health. Some clones in this sample may be carry-over from other donors' samples. DNA of the CDR3: TGTGCCAGCAGCTACCACGAGGGGGCCGGGGAGCTGTTTTTT. Protein product: CASSYHEGAGELFF.